A selection of T cell receptor beta chains follows, all from one sample in a study of blood T cell repertoires in COVID-19. Here immunoSEQ multiplex PCR was the method, and the copy in TCRdb shows in-frame clones only, minus some. The table has 200,000 to 250,000 clones, approximately 80% seen once. Sequenced sample: peripheral blood. The receptors here all came from a woman aged 45-59 years with acute or convalescent COVID-19. The conserved cysteine and the conserved F or W are not part of the CDR3 here. D genes are given only for firm matches.

>TRBJ2-3|-|TRBV5-6
ASSLRYLDTQY
>TRBJ1-3|-|TRBV28
ASSSDLQGSPGNTIY
>TRBJ2-7|TRBD1|TRBV2
ASRARLGQGGHEQY
>TRBJ1-1|-|TRBV19
ASSRNREGTEAF
>TRBJ2-3|TRBD1|TRBV19
ASSITGGTGSTDTQY
>TRBJ1-3|-|TRBV5-4
ASSRDIGNTIY
>TRBJ1-2|TRBD1|TRBV19
ASSPQGAAPLGFYGYT
>TRBJ1-6|TRBD1|TRBV19
ASRTRQGGSPLH
>TRBJ2-3|TRBD2|TRBV7-2
ASSLYLAGPTDTQY
>TRBJ2-7|-|TRBV6-5
ASTPERVVSYEQY
>TRBJ1-2|TRBD1|TRBV11-1
ASSKDRVGYT
>TRBJ2-3|TRBD2|TRBV19
ASPRYVAGASTDTQY
>TRBJ1-6|-|TRBV15
ATSRARGTDSPLH
>TRBJ2-5|-|TRBV24-1
ATSDPRQEVETQY
>TRBJ2-2|-|TRBV2
ASSRATSGELF
>TRBJ1-2|-|TRBV6-5
ASTPLRGPRGYT
>TRBJ2-7|TRBD2|TRBV7-6
ASSVLAGVLGEQY
>TRBJ1-5|TRBD1|TRBV6-5
ASSRGQAFNQPQH
>TRBJ2-7|-|TRBV5-1
ASSFAGQSYEQY
>TRBJ2-1|TRBD2|TRBV19
ASSWTSGTSEQF
>TRBJ2-3|TRBD2|TRBV30
AWGLAGPYTQY
>TRBJ2-5|TRBD1|TRBV2
ASRVDRGHQETQY
>TRBJ1-2|-|TRBV21-1
ASSKAWQGYGYT
>TRBJ1-2|-|TRBV30
AWSGAGYGYT
>TRBJ1-4|TRBD1|TRBV28
ASSSGQGGLGGEKLF
>TRBJ2-7|-|TRBV2
ASSRERTASSYEQY
>TRBJ1-2|-|TRBV6-5
ASSYNSNYGYT
>TRBJ1-2|-|TRBV19
ASSISPANYGYT
>TRBJ1-4|TRBD1|TRBV4-2
ASSQGGQLNEKLF
>TRBJ1-6|-|TRBV6-1
ASSGSNSPLH
>TRBJ2-3|TRBD2|TRBV25-1
ASRSTLAGGRDTQY
>TRBJ1-1|TRBD1|TRBV19
ASSIDRTGNTEAF
>TRBJ1-4|-|TRBV6-5
ASRPGQRSEKLF
>TRBJ2-2|TRBD2|TRBV5-6
ASSLRGREGLLGELF
>TRBJ1-5|-|TRBV28
ASRSGENQPQH
>TRBJ2-5|TRBD2|TRBV28
ASSLLGLAGGPGQETQY
>TRBJ1-2|TRBD1|TRBV7-2
ASSLASDRGTGYT
>TRBJ2-1|-|TRBV6-2/TRBV6-3
ASSSERLSSYNEQF
>TRBJ1-2|TRBD1|TRBV5-1
ASSTGTGEGYT